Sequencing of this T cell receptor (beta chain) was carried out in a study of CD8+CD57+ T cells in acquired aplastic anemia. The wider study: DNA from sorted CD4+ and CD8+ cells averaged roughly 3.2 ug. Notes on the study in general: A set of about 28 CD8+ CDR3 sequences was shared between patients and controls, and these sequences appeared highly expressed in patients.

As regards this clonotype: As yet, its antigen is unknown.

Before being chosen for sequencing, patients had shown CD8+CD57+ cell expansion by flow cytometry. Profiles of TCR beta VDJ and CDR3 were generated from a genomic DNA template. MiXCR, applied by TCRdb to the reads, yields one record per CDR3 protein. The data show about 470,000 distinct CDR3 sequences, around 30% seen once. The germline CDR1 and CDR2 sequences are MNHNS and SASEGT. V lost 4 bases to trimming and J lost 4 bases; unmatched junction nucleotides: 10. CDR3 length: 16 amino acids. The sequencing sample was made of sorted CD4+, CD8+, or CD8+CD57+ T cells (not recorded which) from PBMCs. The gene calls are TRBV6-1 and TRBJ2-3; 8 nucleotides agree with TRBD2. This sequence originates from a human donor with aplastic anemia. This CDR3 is CASSGLAAGASDTQYF. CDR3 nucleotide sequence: TGTGCCAGCAGTGGTCTGGCAGCGGGGGCATCAGATACGCAGTATTTT.